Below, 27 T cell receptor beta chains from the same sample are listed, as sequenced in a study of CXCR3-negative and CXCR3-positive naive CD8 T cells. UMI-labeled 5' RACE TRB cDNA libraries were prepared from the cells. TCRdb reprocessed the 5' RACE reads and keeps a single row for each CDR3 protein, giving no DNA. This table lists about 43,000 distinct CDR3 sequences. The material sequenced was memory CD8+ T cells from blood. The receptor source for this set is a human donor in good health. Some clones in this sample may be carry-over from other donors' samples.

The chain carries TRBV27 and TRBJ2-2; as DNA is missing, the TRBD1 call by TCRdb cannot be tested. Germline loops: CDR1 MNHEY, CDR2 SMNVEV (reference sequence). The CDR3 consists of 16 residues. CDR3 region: CASTPLAGGFSGELFF.

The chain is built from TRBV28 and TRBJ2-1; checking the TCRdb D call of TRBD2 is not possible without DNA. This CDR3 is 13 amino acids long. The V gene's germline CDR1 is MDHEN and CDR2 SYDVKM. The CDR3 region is CASSLGLANEQFF. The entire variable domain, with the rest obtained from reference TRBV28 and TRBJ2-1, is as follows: DVKVTQSSRYLVKRTGEKVFLECVQDMDHENMFWYRQDPGLGLRLIYFSYDVKMKEKGDIPEGYSVSREKKERFSLILESASTNQTSMYLCASSLGLANEQFFGPGTRLTVL.

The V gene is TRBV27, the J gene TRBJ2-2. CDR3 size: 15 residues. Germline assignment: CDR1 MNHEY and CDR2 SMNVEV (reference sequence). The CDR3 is CASSLNAGDTGELFF.

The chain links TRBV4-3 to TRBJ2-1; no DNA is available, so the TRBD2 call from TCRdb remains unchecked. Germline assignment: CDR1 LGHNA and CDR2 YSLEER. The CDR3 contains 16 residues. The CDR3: CGSSQESGGAYNEQFF.

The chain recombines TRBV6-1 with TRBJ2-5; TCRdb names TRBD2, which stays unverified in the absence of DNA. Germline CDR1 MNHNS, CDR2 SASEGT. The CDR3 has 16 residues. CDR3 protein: CASSNAGLAGVETQYF.

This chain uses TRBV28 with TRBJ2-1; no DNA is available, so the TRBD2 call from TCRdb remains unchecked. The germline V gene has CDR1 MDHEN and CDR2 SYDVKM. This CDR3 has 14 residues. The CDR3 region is CASEGLAGLDEQFF.

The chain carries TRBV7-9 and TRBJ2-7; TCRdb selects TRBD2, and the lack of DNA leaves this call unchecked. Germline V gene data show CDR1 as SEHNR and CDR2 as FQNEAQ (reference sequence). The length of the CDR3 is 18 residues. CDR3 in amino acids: CASSSLAGEASGSYEQYF.

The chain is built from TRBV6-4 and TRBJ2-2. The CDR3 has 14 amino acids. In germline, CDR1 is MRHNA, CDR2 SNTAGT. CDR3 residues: CASSDRADTGELFF.

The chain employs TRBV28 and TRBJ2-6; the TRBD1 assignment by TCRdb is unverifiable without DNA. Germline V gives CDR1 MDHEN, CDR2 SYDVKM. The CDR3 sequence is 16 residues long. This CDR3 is CASYTGTPSGANVLTF. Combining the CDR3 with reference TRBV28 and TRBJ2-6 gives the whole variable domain DVKVTQSSRYLVKRTGEKVFLECVQDMDHENMFWYRQDPGLGLRLIYFSYDVKMKEKGDIPEGYSVSREKKERFSLILESASTNQTSMYLCASYTGTPSGANVLTFGAGSRLTVL.

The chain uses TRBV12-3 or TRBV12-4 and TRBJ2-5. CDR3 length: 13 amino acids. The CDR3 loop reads CASSLGRVETQYF.

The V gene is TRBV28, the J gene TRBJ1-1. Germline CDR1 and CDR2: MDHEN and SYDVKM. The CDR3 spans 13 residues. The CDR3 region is CASSLARSTEAFF.

This chain's CDR3 is CASSPRTSGSGNEQFF. The chain combines TRBV11-2 with TRBJ2-1; TCRdb indicates TRBD2, and absent DNA this call remains unverified. There are 16 residues in the CDR3. Germline loops: CDR1 SGHAT, CDR2 FQNNGV.

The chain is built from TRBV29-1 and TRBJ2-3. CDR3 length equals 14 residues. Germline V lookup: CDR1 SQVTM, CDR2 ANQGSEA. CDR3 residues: CSVVGTLTEDTQYF.

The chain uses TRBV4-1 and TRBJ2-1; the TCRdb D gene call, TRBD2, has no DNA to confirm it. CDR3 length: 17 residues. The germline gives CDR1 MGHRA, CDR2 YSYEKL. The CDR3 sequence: CASSQDQLAGQYNEQFF.

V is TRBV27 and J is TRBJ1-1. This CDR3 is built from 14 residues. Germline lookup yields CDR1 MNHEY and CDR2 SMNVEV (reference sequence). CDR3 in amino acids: CASSFKGQNTEAFF.

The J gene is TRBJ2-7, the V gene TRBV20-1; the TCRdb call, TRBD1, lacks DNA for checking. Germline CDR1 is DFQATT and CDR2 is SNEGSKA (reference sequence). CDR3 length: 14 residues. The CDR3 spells CSAEGDRASYEQYF.

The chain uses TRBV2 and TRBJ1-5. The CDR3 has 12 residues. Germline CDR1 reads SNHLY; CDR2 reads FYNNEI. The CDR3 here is CASGLFNQPQHF.

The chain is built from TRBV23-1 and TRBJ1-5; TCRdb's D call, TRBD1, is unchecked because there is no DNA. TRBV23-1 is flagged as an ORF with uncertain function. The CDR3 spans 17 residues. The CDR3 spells CASSLGRDKISNQPQHF.

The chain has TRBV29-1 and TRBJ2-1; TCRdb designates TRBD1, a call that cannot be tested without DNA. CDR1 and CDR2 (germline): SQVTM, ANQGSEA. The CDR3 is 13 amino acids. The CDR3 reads CSVLTGSYNEQFF.

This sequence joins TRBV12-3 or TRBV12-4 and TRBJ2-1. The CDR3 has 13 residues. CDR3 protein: CASSLVGGETQYF.

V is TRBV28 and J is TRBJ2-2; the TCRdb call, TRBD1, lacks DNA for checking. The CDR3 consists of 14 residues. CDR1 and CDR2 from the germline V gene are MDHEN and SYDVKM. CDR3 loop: CASLTGAITGELFF.

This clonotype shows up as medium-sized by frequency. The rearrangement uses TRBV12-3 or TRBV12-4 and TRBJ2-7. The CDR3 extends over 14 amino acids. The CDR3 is CASSFHRNSYEQYF.

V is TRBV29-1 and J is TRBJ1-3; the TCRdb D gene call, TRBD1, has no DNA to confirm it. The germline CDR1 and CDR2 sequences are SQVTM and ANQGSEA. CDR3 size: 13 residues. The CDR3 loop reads CSARTGMFNTIYF.

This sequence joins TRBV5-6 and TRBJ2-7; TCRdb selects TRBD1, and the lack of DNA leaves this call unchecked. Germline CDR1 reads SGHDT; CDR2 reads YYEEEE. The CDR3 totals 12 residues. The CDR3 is CASSWTRQEQYF.

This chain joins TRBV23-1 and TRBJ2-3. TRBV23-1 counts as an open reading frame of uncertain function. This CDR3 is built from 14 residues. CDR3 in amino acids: CASSQWLETDTQYF.

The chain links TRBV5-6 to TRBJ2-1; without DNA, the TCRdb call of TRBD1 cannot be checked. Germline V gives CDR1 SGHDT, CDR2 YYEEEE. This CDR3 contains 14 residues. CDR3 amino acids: CASHPGGSYNEQFF.

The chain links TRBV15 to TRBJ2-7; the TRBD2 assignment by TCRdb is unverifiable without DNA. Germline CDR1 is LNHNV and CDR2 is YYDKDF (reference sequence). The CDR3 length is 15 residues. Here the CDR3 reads CATSTEMPGLVEQYF.